This T cell receptor beta chain was observed in a study of T cell repertoires in cytomegalovirus infection. Study overall: Carrying CMV and the relevant HLA type showed in public TCR beta signatures.

TCRdb passed the reads through MiXCR, listing each CDR3 protein once. The table records roughly 500,000 distinct CDR3 sequences, approximately 42% of them present only once. Study conclusions and caveats: HLA-C-restricted, CMV-specific TCR beta clonotypes were dominant ex vivo.

In this sample, this clonotype turned up once. The antigen is not known. Germline V lookup: CDR1 SGHVS, CDR2 FNYEAQ. The CDR3 spans 15 residues. V gave up 0 bases and J gave up 1 base, with 9 bases separating them. The clonotype originates from a human donor in good health (CMV status not recorded). Some clones in this sample may be carry-over from other donors' samples. This rearrangement joins TRBV7-6 to TRBJ1-1, with D maybe TRBD1 (5 bases). The specimen comprised cultured PBMCs, sampled from culture after CMV antigen stimulation. DNA for the CDR3: TGTGCCAGCAGCTTAGCGGTGACAGCGAACACTGAAGCTTTCTTT. Amino acid sequence: CASSLAVTANTEAFF.